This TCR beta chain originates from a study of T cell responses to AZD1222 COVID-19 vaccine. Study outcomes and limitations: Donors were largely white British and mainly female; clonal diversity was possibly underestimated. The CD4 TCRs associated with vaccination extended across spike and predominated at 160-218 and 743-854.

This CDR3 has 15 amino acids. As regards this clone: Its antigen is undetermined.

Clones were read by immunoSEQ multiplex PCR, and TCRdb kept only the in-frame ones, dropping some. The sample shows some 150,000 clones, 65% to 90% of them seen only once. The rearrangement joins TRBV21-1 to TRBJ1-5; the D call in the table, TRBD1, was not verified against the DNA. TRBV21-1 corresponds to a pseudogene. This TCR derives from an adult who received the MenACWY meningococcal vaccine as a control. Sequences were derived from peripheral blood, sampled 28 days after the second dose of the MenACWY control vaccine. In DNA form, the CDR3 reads TGTGCCAGCATGCCTTTAAGGGGGCGGGTTCAGCCCCAGCATTTT. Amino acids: CASMPLRGRVQPQHF.